This T cell receptor (beta chain) was captured by sequencing in a study of blood T cell repertoires in COVID-19. Study-level background: COVID-19 samples from acute and convalescent phases originated in the United States, Italy and Spain. PBMCs, B-cell-depleted T cells, or T cells provided the cDNA or gDNA that made up the material.

Per the original methods: Nucleated cell counts were estimated from reference gene primer amplification. Generated by immunoSEQ multiplex PCR, the TCRdb table keeps only in-frame clones and is missing some. D and trimming come from the DNA, and the V and J calls and clone size come from that table. The sample lists roughly 250,000 clones, 70% to 90% occurring once. Germline CDR1 reads MNHEY; CDR2 reads SVGEGT. CDR3 length: 16 amino acids. The V gene end was trimmed by 3 bases and the J gene end by 7 bases; junction bases not matched to a gene: 10. The genes are TRBV6-2 or TRBV6-3 and TRBJ2-1; the match to TRBD2 covers 9 bases. The specimen was peripheral blood. The sequence came from a woman between 25 and 40 years old with acute or convalescent COVID-19. CDR3 residues: CASSYFKAGGSNEQFF. As DNA, the CDR3 is TGTGCCAGCAGTTATTTTAAAGCGGGAGGTTCTAATGAGCAGTTCTTC.